This is a list of T cell receptor beta chains from one sample in a study of cytomegalovirus exposure and HLA in healthy donors. TCRdb keeps only in-frame clones here, not all; method: immunoSEQ multiplex PCR. Among 200,000 to 250,000 clones listed, 75% were seen once. The sequencing input was PBMCs. The receptors here all came from a woman aged 25 to 45 in good health and CMV-seronegative. Both conserved end residues are part of each CDR3. D genes are given only for firm matches. Clone size is shown for a subset of rows, as once, few, many or a class of expanded clone.

J gene	V gene	D gene	clone size	CDR3 protein	CDR3 DNA
TRBJ2-2	TRBV5-1	.	.	CASSFNSNTGELFF	TGCGCCAGCAGCTTTAACTCGAACACCGGGGAGCTGTTTTTT
TRBJ1-1	TRBV10-3	.	few	CAISESQNTEAFF	TGTGCCATCAGTGAGTCCCAGAACACTGAAGCTTTCTTT
TRBJ2-4	TRBV7-9	.	many	CASSSVRAEAKNIQYF	TGTGCCAGCAGCTCGGTCAGGGCAGAAGCCAAAAACATTCAGTACTTC
TRBJ1-3	TRBV5-1	.	.	CASSTGPGGSGNTIYF	TGCGCCAGCAGCACTGGACCGGGAGGTTCTGGAAACACCATATATTTT
TRBJ2-1	TRBV11-2	.	.	CASSRGAGHNEQFF	TGTGCCAGCAGCAGGGGCGCCGGTCACAATGAGCAGTTCTTC
TRBJ1-3	TRBV2	TRBD1	.	CASSEGRGGNTIYF	TGTGCCAGCAGTGAGGGCAGGGGGGGAAACACCATATATTTT
TRBJ2-1	TRBV27	TRBD1	.	CASSWDRGYNEQFF	TGTGCCAGCAGTTGGGACAGAGGCTACAATGAGCAGTTCTTC
TRBJ1-2	TRBV6-1	.	.	CASGQPNYGYTF	TGTGCCAGCGGACAGCCTAACTATGGCTACACCTTC
TRBJ2-1	TRBV7-9	TRBD1	.	CASSLYRGDRTSYNEQFF	TGTGCCAGCAGCTTATACAGGGGTGATAGGACCTCCTACAATGAGCAGTTCTTC
TRBJ2-5	TRBV5-1	.	.	CASSLVIAQETQYF	TGCGCCAGCAGCTTGGTTATAGCCCAAGAGACCCAGTACTTC
TRBJ1-2	TRBV5-8	.	.	CASSLGQMYGYTF	TGTGCCAGCAGCTTGGGACAGATGTATGGCTACACCTTC
TRBJ1-1	TRBV7-3	TRBD1	.	CASSLMGDSNTEAFF	TGTGCCAGCAGCTTAATGGGGGACAGTAACACTGAAGCTTTCTTT
TRBJ2-1	TRBV27	TRBD2	.	CASSLRGLAGLSSYNEQFF	TGTGCCAGCAGTTTAAGGGGACTAGCGGGTCTTAGCTCCTACAATGAGCAGTTCTTC